The 23 T cell receptor beta chains reported below all come from one sample, sequenced in a study of blood T cell repertoires in COVID-19 (dated by TCRdb to between 2020 and 2021). Library preparation used the immunoSEQ multiplex PCR assay. The clones in this table, taken by TCRdb from immuneACCESS, are in-frame only. Not every clone is retained; where verified, under half of the shortfall comes from an unresolved V gene, and the cause of the rest is unknown. This sample lists about 160,000 clones; around 84% were detected once. The ten largest clonotypes hold 1% to 1.2% of the sample. Sequencing input: peripheral blood. The origin of the receptors is a man in his forties with acute or convalescent COVID-19.

V gene TRBV19 combines with J gene TRBJ1-1, with 7 bases fitting TRBD1. Looked up from germline, CDR1 is LNHDA and CDR2 is SQIVND (reference sequence). CDR3 size: 13 residues. The V segment lost 3 bases and the J segment 12 bases; nucleotides outside the gene matches: 10. The CDR3 DNA sequence: TGTGCCAGTAGTATGGTACCGGGACAGAGTTCTTTCTTT. Protein sequence: CASSMVPGQSSFF.

This chain joins TRBV28 and TRBJ1-2; 8 positions agree with TRBD1. Germline V gives CDR1 MDHEN, CDR2 SYDVKM. V was clipped by 3 bases and J by 4 bases; unmatched bases: 13. The CDR3 covers 17 residues. The CDR3 DNA follows: TGTGCCAGCAGTTTTAATGGGGCCCCAGGGGGCAGCTATGGCTACACCTTC. Translating it yields CASSFNGAPGGSYGYTF.

Here the CDR3 DNA reads TGTGCCAGCTCAACTATCTCGGGGAATCAGCCCCAGCATTTT. Protein sequence: CASSTISGNQPQHF. V gene TRBV18 combines with J gene TRBJ1-5, with D unclear. In germline, CDR1 is KGHSH, CDR2 LQKENI. CDR3 length: 14 residues. Trimming stripped 5 bases from V and 4 bases from J, with 12 bases between. Based on the CDR3 plus reference TRBV18 and TRBJ1-5, the full variable domain is NAGVMQNPRHLVRRRGQEARLRCSPMKGHSHVYWYRQLPEEGLKFMVYLQKENIIDESGMPKERFSAEFPKEGPSILRIQQVVRGDSAAYFCASSTISGNQPQHFGDGTRLSIL.

This clone was found once. The chain employs TRBV30 and TRBJ1-4; 7 bases are a match to TRBD1. The CDR3 is 16 amino acids. Germline trimming cut 1 base from V and 4 bases from J; bases unmatched to any gene: 9. From germline, CDR1 is GTSNPN and CDR2 SVGIG (reference sequence). The CDR3 spells CAWSEPLGTVNEKLFF. The CDR3, as DNA: TGTGCCTGGAGTGAACCCCTCGGGACAGTTAATGAAAAACTGTTTTTT.

The J gene is TRBJ1-5, the V gene TRBV2; 9 bases line up with TRBD1. This CDR3 has 14 amino acids. Germline assignment: CDR1 SNHLY and CDR2 FYNNEI. The ends lost 10 bases at V and 4 bases at J; junction bases unmatched: 8. For the CDR3, the DNA is TGTGCCACCACGGTGGGACAGGGTAATCAGCCCCAGCATTTT. Its translation is CATTVGQGNQPQHF. The entire variable domain, with the rest obtained from reference TRBV2 and TRBJ1-5, is as follows: EPEVTQTPSHQVTQMGQEVILRCVPISNHLYFYWYRQILGQKVEFLVSFYNNEISEKSEIFDDQFSVERPDGSNFTLKIRSTKLEDSAMYFCATTVGQGNQPQHFGDGTRLSIL.

The V and J genes are TRBV27 and TRBJ1-1; 9 bases match TRBD1. Germline V CDR1 and CDR2: MNHEY, SMNVEV (reference sequence). The CDR3 consists of 14 residues. V lost 3 bases, J lost 4 bases, and 3 bases stayed unmatched. The CDR3 protein is CASSFDRGFTEAFF. CDR3 DNA sequence: TGTGCCAGCAGTTTCGACAGGGGGTTCACTGAAGCTTTCTTT.

The rearrangement joins TRBV6-5 to TRBJ2-7, with D perhaps matching TRBD2 (5 bases). The V end was cut by 2 bases, the J end by 6 bases, with 17 bases between. Germline values: CDR1 MNHEY, CDR2 SVGAGI. The CDR3 runs to 15 residues. The CDR3 sequence: CASSYTGGKGSEQYF. CDR3 coding DNA: TGTGCCAGCAGTTACACGGGTGGTAAAGGGAGCGAGCAGTACTTC.

The CDR3 nucleotides read TGTGCCAGCAGCGCCGGGGGAGGGAGCTCCTACAATGAGCAGTTCTTC. As protein: CASSAGGGSSYNEQFF. The chain has TRBV5-4 and TRBJ2-1; 7 bases agree with TRBD2. The J segment lost 0 bases and the V segment lost 4 bases, leaving 7 bases of the junction unmatched. Germline V lookup: CDR1 SGHNT, CDR2 YYREEE (reference sequence). The CDR3 length is 16 residues.

The chain combines TRBV7-2 with TRBJ2-7; possible D gene TRBD1, 6 bases. Deletions cut 2 bases from V and 2 bases from J, with 10 bases between. The length of the CDR3 is 14 residues. CDR1 and CDR2 (germline): SGHTA, FQGNSA. The CDR3 region has the DNA TGTGCCAGCAGCTTAATGGCAGGGGCCTACGAGCAGTACTTC. It encodes CASSLMAGAYEQYF.

The V call is TRBV10-2, the J call TRBJ1-3, with 10 positions matching TRBD1. Germline V gene sequence: CDR1 WSHSY, CDR2 SAAADI. With 7 bases clipped from V and 4 bases from J, the junction kept 4 bases outside the gene matches. CDR3 length: 14 amino acids. The CDR3, as DNA: TGCGCCAGCAAGGGACAGGGGTTGGGAAACACCATATATTTT. Residues: CASKGQGLGNTIYF.

This rearrangement joins TRBV18 to TRBJ1-3, with 7 bases matching TRBD1. The germline gives CDR1 KGHSH, CDR2 LQKENI. There are 17 residues in the CDR3. V trimming: 3 bases; J trimming: 2 bases; junction bases outside the gene matches: 10. In DNA, the CDR3 is TGTGCCAGCTCACCCTTTGCCTCGGGACAGACTGGAAACACCATATATTTT. Encoded protein: CASSPFASGQTGNTIYF.

In its sample, this clone was seen a few times. The chain uses TRBV27 and TRBJ2-2; 11 positions agree with TRBD1. The CDR3 loop spans 16 amino acids. The germline gives CDR1 MNHEY, CDR2 SMNVEV (reference sequence). V shed 2 bases, J shed 6 bases, and the junction held 5 bases outside the gene matches. DNA of the CDR3: TGTGCCAGCAGTTTAATAGGGACAGGGGGACCCGGGGAGCTGTTTTTT. Translated, it gives CASSLIGTGGPGELFF.

The J gene is TRBJ1-4, the V gene TRBV9, with TRBD1 matching over 7 bases. There are 15 residues in the CDR3. In germline, CDR1 is SGDLS, CDR2 YYNGEE. J lost 2 bases, V lost 4 bases, and 5 bases had no gene match. The CDR3 spells CASSTSTGTNEKLFF. The CDR3 DNA sequence: TGTGCCAGCAGCACCTCGACAGGGACTAATGAAAAACTGTTTTTT.

J is TRBJ1-1 and V is TRBV9; TRBD1 aligns across 9 bases. J was trimmed by 4 bases and V by 0 bases; bases with no gene match: 4. The germline CDR1 and CDR2 sequences are SGDLS and YYNGEE. The CDR3 consists of 15 residues. CDR3 nucleotides: TGTGCCAGCAGCGTAGAGCCGACAGGGGGCACTGAAGCTTTCTTT. It yields the protein CASSVEPTGGTEAFF.

This clone was seen only a few times. The chain employs TRBV7-8 and TRBJ2-7, with 10 bases matching TRBD1. With V trimmed by 5 bases and J by 0 bases, 4 bases remained unmatched. From germline, CDR1 is SGHVS and CDR2 FQNEAQ. The length of the CDR3 is 15 residues. As DNA, the CDR3 is TGTGCCAGCAGCCTAAGACAGGGGGCCTCCTACGAGCAGTACTTC. This encodes CASSLRQGASYEQYF.

The V gene is TRBV5-1, the J gene TRBJ2-7; tentative D call: TRBD1 (6 bases). Trimming stripped 3 bases from V and 3 bases from J, with 16 bases between. This CDR3 contains 15 residues. Germline values: CDR1 SGHRS, CDR2 YFSETQ. In DNA form, the CDR3 reads TGCGCCAGCAGCTCGGCGACAAAAGGGGGCTACGAGCAGTACTTC. Translating it yields CASSSATKGGYEQYF.

The chain uses TRBV5-5 and TRBJ1-4; 7 bases are a match to TRBD1. The V and J ends lost 5 bases and 2 bases, in that order; junction bases with no gene match: 6. Germline loops: CDR1 SGHKS, CDR2 YYEKEE (reference sequence). The CDR3 has 15 amino acids. CDR3 amino acids: CASRRPGQTNEKLFF. The DNA of the CDR3 is TGTGCCAGCAGACGCCCGGGACAGACTAATGAAAAACTGTTTTTT.

This clone was counted only a few times. This chain connects TRBV3-1 (or the pseudogene TRBV3-2) to TRBJ1-4; 7 positions match TRBD1. The CDR3 runs 14 residues. The germline V gene encodes CDR1 LGHDT and CDR2 YNNKEL (reference sequence). After removal of 0 bases from V and 8 bases from J, the junction contained 3 bases not matched to a gene. CDR3 bases: TGTGCCAGCAGCCAAGACAGGGGGGCGGAAAAACTGTTTTTT. Translating gives CASSQDRGAEKLFF.

The CDR3 nucleotides are TGTGCCAGCAGTTTTCAGGGGGCGACCCAAGCTTTCTTT. Translating gives CASSFQGATQAFF. The chain uses TRBV12-3 or TRBV12-4 and TRBJ1-1; 8 bases match TRBD1. The CDR3 is 13 residues long. V was pared by 3 bases and J by 9 bases, with 6 bases of the junction left unmatched.

The V and J genes are TRBV5-1 and TRBJ2-1; 7 nucleotides match TRBD1. The CDR3 has 16 amino acids. Unmatched junction bases numbered 14, after V lost 4 bases and J lost 7 bases. Germline CDR1 and CDR2: SGHRS and YFSETQ. CDR3 region: CASSPTRQGSRNEQFF. The CDR3 nucleotides are TGCGCCAGCAGCCCGACGAGACAGGGTTCAAGGAATGAGCAGTTCTTC.

This chain connects TRBV27 to TRBJ2-3, with 11 bases matching TRBD1. CDR3 size: 14 residues. With V trimmed by 8 bases and J by 6 bases, 7 bases remained unmatched. Germline loops: CDR1 MNHEY, CDR2 SMNVEV (reference sequence). The CDR3 protein is CASSGQGAWDTQYF. CDR3 bases: TGTGCCAGCTCAGGACAGGGGGCGTGGGATACGCAGTATTTT.

The gene calls are TRBV11-2 and TRBJ2-1, with TRBD2 as a possible D gene (5 bases). The germline gives CDR1 SGHAT, CDR2 FQNNGV. The CDR3 is 16 residues long. The V end was cut by 2 bases, the J end by 0 bases, with 11 bases between. CDR3 bases: TGTGCCAGCAGCTTACGTAGCGACAACTCCTACAATGAGCAGTTCTTC. This codes for CASSLRSDNSYNEQFF.

This chain connects TRBV4-1 to TRBJ2-1; D unclear. The CDR3 length is 13 residues. Trimming stripped 2 bases from V and 9 bases from J, with 11 bases between. Germline CDR1 is MGHRA and CDR2 is YSYEKL. Written as DNA, the CDR3 is TGCGCCAGCAGCCAAAACTTGTTCGGTGAGCAGTTCTTC. Its translation: CASSQNLFGEQFF.